The rows below give T cell receptor beta chains drawn from one sample of a study of blood T cell repertoires in COVID-19. Sequencing used immunoSEQ multiplex PCR; TCRdb keeps in-frame clones, though not all of them. The profile covers roughly 84,000 clones, with 60% to 80% appearing a single time and about a third taken by the ten largest. The sequenced sample was peripheral blood. The receptors stem from a man in his sixties with COVID-19, enrolled during active disease. The CDR3 runs from the conserved cysteine through the conserved F or W. D genes are given only for firm matches. Only part of the rows carry a size: once, few, many, or a class if the clone is expanded.

d_call: TRBD2; clone_size: -; j_call: TRBJ2-7; v_call: TRBV6-6; cdr3_nt: TGTGCCAGCAGTCGCGGGGGTCCCTACGAGCAGTACTTC; cdr3_aa: CASSRGGPYEQYF
d_call: TRBD1; clone_size: -; j_call: TRBJ1-1; v_call: TRBV4-1; cdr3_nt: TGCGCCAGCAGCCTTGGGACAGCCACTGAAGCTTTCTTT; cdr3_aa: CASSLGTATEAFF
d_call: TRBD2; clone_size: -; j_call: TRBJ2-1; v_call: TRBV2; cdr3_nt: TGTGCCAGCAGCGGATTCGCGGGACTAGCGGACAATGAGCAGTTCTTC; cdr3_aa: CASSGFAGLADNEQFF
d_call: -; clone_size: -; j_call: TRBJ1-1; v_call: TRBV7-9; cdr3_nt: TGTGCCAGCAGCTTAGTGAGTACTGAAGCTTTCTTT; cdr3_aa: CASSLVSTEAFF
d_call: TRBD1; clone_size: few; j_call: TRBJ1-1; v_call: TRBV27; cdr3_nt: TGTGCCAGCAGCCCAAACCGAAAACAGGGGCCCACTGAAGCTTTCTTT; cdr3_aa: CASSPNRKQGPTEAFF
d_call: TRBD2; clone_size: -; j_call: TRBJ2-3; v_call: TRBV5-1; cdr3_nt: TGCGCCAGCAGCTTGGGGATAGGTCTAGCGGGGAGCACAGATACGCAGTATTTT; cdr3_aa: CASSLGIGLAGSTDTQYF
d_call: TRBD1; clone_size: -; j_call: TRBJ2-1; v_call: TRBV9; cdr3_nt: TGTGCCAGCAGCGAACAGGGGGACAATGAGCAGTTCTTC; cdr3_aa: CASSEQGDNEQFF
d_call: -; clone_size: once; j_call: TRBJ1-1; v_call: TRBV4-1; cdr3_nt: TGCGCCAGCAGCCTACAGGAAAAGAGGGAAGCTTTCTTT; cdr3_aa: CASSLQEKREAFF
d_call: TRBD2; clone_size: few; j_call: TRBJ2-2; v_call: TRBV5-4; cdr3_nt: TGTGCCAGCAGCTCCATTAGGGGAGGGCCATCCGGGGAGCTGTTTTTT; cdr3_aa: CASSSIRGGPSGELFF
d_call: TRBD1; clone_size: once; j_call: TRBJ1-5; v_call: TRBV6-5; cdr3_nt: TGTGCCAGCAGCACCGGGACAGGGCCCCAGCCCCAGCATTTT; cdr3_aa: CASSTGTGPQPQHF
d_call: -; clone_size: -; j_call: TRBJ1-1; v_call: TRBV5-1; cdr3_nt: TGCGCCAGCAGGGAGGGCACTGAAGCTTTCTTT; cdr3_aa: CASREGTEAFF
d_call: TRBD2; clone_size: -; j_call: TRBJ2-7; v_call: TRBV19; cdr3_nt: TGTGCCAGTAGTATAGCTAGCGGCTCCTACGAGCAGTACTTC; cdr3_aa: CASSIASGSYEQYF
d_call: TRBD2; clone_size: -; j_call: TRBJ2-2; v_call: TRBV5-6; cdr3_nt: TGTGCCAGCAGCTTGGGGCTAGCGGGAAAGAACACCGGGGAGCTGTTTTTT; cdr3_aa: CASSLGLAGKNTGELFF
d_call: TRBD2; clone_size: -; j_call: TRBJ2-7; v_call: TRBV6-2/TRBV6-3; cdr3_nt: TGTGCCAGCAGTCGCCCCCCTAGCGGGGTCTCCTACGAGCAGTACTTC; cdr3_aa: CASSRPPSGVSYEQYF
d_call: TRBD2; clone_size: few; j_call: TRBJ2-3; v_call: TRBV7-3; cdr3_nt: TGTGCCAGCAGCTTGACAACTAGCGGGAGATCTACGCAGTATTTT; cdr3_aa: CASSLTTSGRSTQYF
d_call: -; clone_size: -; j_call: TRBJ1-4; v_call: TRBV12-2; cdr3_nt: TGTGCAAGTCGCTTAACTTTCTTATGGGGAGGAAGTGAAAAACTGTTTTTT; cdr3_aa: CASRLTFLWGGSEKLFF
d_call: TRBD1; clone_size: once; j_call: TRBJ2-3; v_call: TRBV2; cdr3_nt: TGTGCCAGCAGGAGAGCGAGGACAGGCAGCACAGATACGCAGTATTTT; cdr3_aa: CASRRARTGSTDTQYF
d_call: -; clone_size: -; j_call: TRBJ2-7; v_call: TRBV5-4; cdr3_nt: TGTGCCAGCAGTCTCGGTGGGGGGATTCTGGGCGAGCAGTACTTC; cdr3_aa: CASSLGGGILGEQYF
d_call: -; clone_size: -; j_call: TRBJ2-3; v_call: TRBV5-1; cdr3_nt: TGCGCCAGCAGCAGGATTGGGGGGGCCTGGGATACGCAGTATTTT; cdr3_aa: CASSRIGGAWDTQYF
d_call: -; clone_size: -; j_call: TRBJ1-4; v_call: TRBV27; cdr3_nt: TGTGCCAGCAGAAGCGCGGGGGGATACGAAAAACTGTTTTTT; cdr3_aa: CASRSAGGYEKLFF
d_call: TRBD2; clone_size: -; j_call: TRBJ2-7; v_call: TRBV14; cdr3_nt: TGTGCCAGCAGCCGGCGCGGGAGAGGAGAGCAGTACTTC; cdr3_aa: CASSRRGRGEQYF
d_call: -; clone_size: -; j_call: TRBJ1-2; v_call: TRBV29-1; cdr3_nt: TGCAGCGTTGATGGGGACCGGGGGTTATATGGCTACACCTTC; cdr3_aa: CSVDGDRGLYGYTF
d_call: -; clone_size: -; j_call: TRBJ2-1; v_call: TRBV7-6; cdr3_nt: TGTGCCAGCAGCGACAAACTAGCCCAGGACTCCTACAATGAGCAGTTCTTC; cdr3_aa: CASSDKLAQDSYNEQFF
d_call: -; clone_size: -; j_call: TRBJ2-3; v_call: TRBV5-1; cdr3_nt: TGCGCCAGCAGCTGGCGGCGGGGCGAGACAGATACGCAGTATTTT; cdr3_aa: CASSWRRGETDTQYF
d_call: TRBD1; clone_size: once; j_call: TRBJ2-7; v_call: TRBV2; cdr3_nt: TGTGCCAGCAGTCCCTCCGGGACAGGGTGGTACGAGCAGTACTTC; cdr3_aa: CASSPSGTGWYEQYF
d_call: -; clone_size: -; j_call: TRBJ1-5; v_call: TRBV21-1; cdr3_nt: TGTGCCAGCAGCAAAGTGGACAGTGTTAATCAGCCCCAGCATTTT; cdr3_aa: CASSKVDSVNQPQHF
d_call: TRBD1; clone_size: -; j_call: TRBJ2-1; v_call: TRBV5-1; cdr3_nt: TGCGCCAGCTTACCGGGACAGGGTTACAATGAGCAGTTCTTC; cdr3_aa: CASLPGQGYNEQFF
d_call: -; clone_size: -; j_call: TRBJ1-2; v_call: TRBV5-4; cdr3_nt: TGTGCCAGCACCCTCGCAGAACGGGATGGCTACACCTTC; cdr3_aa: CASTLAERDGYTF
d_call: TRBD1; clone_size: -; j_call: TRBJ1-2; v_call: TRBV11-1; cdr3_nt: TGTGCCAGCACCGAAGGGACAGGATCTAACTATGGCTACACCTTC; cdr3_aa: CASTEGTGSNYGYTF
d_call: TRBD1; clone_size: -; j_call: TRBJ1-2; v_call: TRBV6-5; cdr3_nt: TGTGCCAGCAGCCTAATCACCAGGGGGGAGGGCTACACCTTC; cdr3_aa: CASSLITRGEGYTF
d_call: -; clone_size: -; j_call: TRBJ2-1; v_call: TRBV15; cdr3_nt: TGTGCCACCAGCTCCTGGGCCTCCTACAATGAGCAGTTCTTC; cdr3_aa: CATSSWASYNEQFF
d_call: -; clone_size: -; j_call: TRBJ1-6; v_call: TRBV19; cdr3_nt: TGTGCCAGTAGTATAGGAGCCAGGGGTACAAGGAATTCACCCCTCCACTTT; cdr3_aa: CASSIGARGTRNSPLHF
d_call: -; clone_size: -; j_call: TRBJ2-3; v_call: TRBV6-4; cdr3_nt: TGTGCCAGCAGTGACCCTCCCCGGCCGACAGGCCGAGAAAGCACAGATACGCAGTATTTT; cdr3_aa: CASSDPPRPTGRESTDTQYF
d_call: -; clone_size: few; j_call: TRBJ1-2; v_call: TRBV2; cdr3_nt: TGTGCCAGCAGTGAAGACAGGGTGTGGGCTAACTATGGCTACACCTTC; cdr3_aa: CASSEDRVWANYGYTF
d_call: -; clone_size: -; j_call: TRBJ2-7; v_call: TRBV1; cdr3_nt: TGCACCAGCAGCCAAGATACTGGGGCAGGGCCCTACGAGCAGTACTTC; cdr3_aa: CTSSQDTGAGPYEQYF
d_call: TRBD1; clone_size: -; j_call: TRBJ1-1; v_call: TRBV12-5; cdr3_nt: TGTGCTAGTGGCCGGGACAGGGGAGTGAGTGAAGCTTTCTTT; cdr3_aa: CASGRDRGVSEAFF
d_call: TRBD1; clone_size: -; j_call: TRBJ1-1; v_call: TRBV29-1; cdr3_nt: TGCAGCCTTAGGAGGACAGGGGACGCTTTGGCTTTCTTT; cdr3_aa: CSLRRTGDALAFF
d_call: TRBD1; clone_size: few; j_call: TRBJ2-1; v_call: TRBV18; cdr3_nt: TGTGCCAGCTCACCAGCAACAGGGGCAAATGAGCAGTTCTTC; cdr3_aa: CASSPATGANEQFF